These T cell receptor beta chains were read from a single sample in a study of CD8 T cells in Susac syndrome. MiXCR, applied by TCRdb to the immunoSEQ multiplex PCR reads, yields one record per CDR3 protein. The repertoire holds 95,000 to 150,000 distinct CDR3 sequences, with over 90% as singletons. Sequencing was carried out using CD4+ T cells from PBMCs. The receptors were sampled from a human donor with Susac syndrome. Each CDR3 is given with its conserved first and last residue. The D gene is left open where the match is weak. Expanded clones get a size class; other rows say once, few or many, or leave the size out.

CDR3 protein,CDR3 DNA,V gene,D gene,clone size,J gene
CSVEMGGLQETQYF,TGCAGCGTGGAGATGGGAGGCCTCCAAGAGACCCAGTACTTC,TRBV29-1,NA,NA,TRBJ2-5
CASSRRGSGGDEQFF,TGCGCCAGCAGCCGGCGGGGTAGCGGAGGCGATGAGCAGTTCTTC,TRBV5-1,NA,NA,TRBJ2-1
CASRPTSGLLSYEQYF,TGTGCCAGCAGACCTACTAGCGGCCTCCTCTCCTACGAGCAGTACTTC,TRBV6-2/TRBV6-3,TRBD2,NA,TRBJ2-7
CSARPGTGPRNTIYF,TGCAGTGCTAGACCTGGGACAGGTCCTCGAAACACCATATATTTT,TRBV20-1,TRBD1,NA,TRBJ1-3
CASSVERLNEQFF,TGTGCCAGCAGTGTGGAGCGGCTCAATGAGCAGTTCTTC,TRBV2,NA,NA,TRBJ2-1
CASSRTVITDTQYF,TGTGCCAGCAGCCGAACGGTTATTACAGATACGCAGTATTTT,TRBV3-1,NA,NA,TRBJ2-3
CASSYSGTYRQPQHF,TGTGCCAGCAGTTACTCCGGGACATACAGGCAGCCCCAGCATTTT,TRBV27,NA,NA,TRBJ1-5
CATSDFSGGDYNEQFF,TGTGCCACCAGTGATTTCAGCGGGGGTGACTACAATGAGCAGTTCTTC,TRBV24-1,TRBD2,NA,TRBJ2-1
CSARWGASNTEAFF,TGCAGTGCTAGATGGGGCGCGTCTAACACTGAAGCTTTCTTT,TRBV20-1,NA,NA,TRBJ1-1
CASSRSYTSSYEQYF,TGTGCCAGCAGTCGGTCATATACTAGCAGCTACGAGCAGTACTTC,TRBV3-1,NA,NA,TRBJ2-7
CASSSLTHNEQFF,TGTGCCAGCAGCTCCCTAACGCACAATGAGCAGTTCTTC,TRBV11-1,NA,NA,TRBJ2-1
CASSPPQGISTEAFF,TGTGCCAGCTCACCACCTCAGGGAATTTCCACTGAAGCTTTCTTT,TRBV18,NA,NA,TRBJ1-1
CASSRSVTRIETDTQYF,TGTGCCAGCAGCCGATCGGTTACTAGGATAGAAACAGATACGCAGTATTTT,TRBV28,NA,NA,TRBJ2-3
CSARAWAGDRSYNEQFF,TGCAGTGCTAGAGCGTGGGCGGGCGACCGATCCTACAATGAGCAGTTCTTC,TRBV20-1,NA,NA,TRBJ2-1
CASSLSGYGPNGYTF,TGTGCCAGCAGTTTGTCAGGGTACGGGCCTAACGGCTACACCTTC,TRBV12-3/TRBV12-4,NA,NA,TRBJ1-2
CASSYGTSIDEQFF,TGTGCCAGCAGTTACGGGACTAGTATCGATGAGCAGTTCTTC,TRBV6-6,TRBD2,NA,TRBJ2-1
CSVEGGLAGVGTYNEQFF,TGCAGTGTGGAGGGGGGACTAGCGGGAGTCGGCACCTACAATGAGCAGTTCTTC,TRBV20-1,TRBD2,NA,TRBJ2-1
CASSQDRGGDTQYF,TGTGCCAGCAGCCAAGATCGGGGAGGAGATACGCAGTATTTT,TRBV14,NA,NA,TRBJ2-3
CSVSRLAGGEQYF,TGCAGCGTTTCCAGACTAGCGGGAGGCGAGCAGTACTTC,TRBV29-1,TRBD2,NA,TRBJ2-7
CASSPRDTFNQPQHF,TGTGCCAGCAGCCCACGGGACACCTTCAATCAGCCCCAGCATTTT,TRBV9,NA,NA,TRBJ1-5
CASSPDRDATYEQYF,TGTGCCAGCAGCCCCGACCGGGACGCTACCTACGAGCAGTACTTC,TRBV7-2,NA,NA,TRBJ2-7
CATSDLGRTGGELFF,TGTGCCACCAGTGATCTAGGACGGACCGGCGGGGAGCTGTTTTTT,TRBV24-1,NA,NA,TRBJ2-2
CASSLETPVQPQHF,TGTGCCAGCAGTTTGGAGACCCCCGTTCAGCCCCAGCATTTT,TRBV12-3/TRBV12-4,NA,once,TRBJ1-5
CASSVGPLGPQETQYF,TGTGCCAGCAGCGTAGGGCCCCTAGGGCCCCAAGAGACCCAGTACTTC,TRBV9,NA,NA,TRBJ2-5
CATSDSSGSHTGELFF,TGTGCCACCAGTGATTCTAGCGGGTCGCACACCGGGGAGCTGTTTTTT,TRBV24-1,TRBD2,NA,TRBJ2-2
CSARDSTSGSYEQYF,TGCAGTGCTAGAGATTCAACTAGCGGGAGCTACGAGCAGTACTTC,TRBV20-1,TRBD2,NA,TRBJ2-7
CASSLRVDTQYF,TGTGCCAGCAGCTTGCGGGTAGATACGCAGTATTTT,TRBV12-3/TRBV12-4,NA,NA,TRBJ2-3
CASSYVGYTGELFF,TGTGCCAGCAGTTACGTCGGGTACACCGGGGAGCTGTTTTTT,TRBV6-2/TRBV6-3,NA,NA,TRBJ2-2
CASSFRGLSSYNEQFF,TGTGCCAGCAGCTTCAGGGGCCTCAGCTCCTACAATGAGCAGTTCTTC,TRBV7-2,NA,NA,TRBJ2-1
CASRSTPSGRTATDTQYF,TGTGCCAGCAGATCTACTCCCTCCGGACGGACCGCGACGGATACGCAGTATTTT,TRBV6-2/TRBV6-3,NA,once,TRBJ2-3
CASSFISGSPSTGELFF,TGTGCCAGCAGTTTCATTAGCGGGAGCCCCAGCACCGGGGAGCTGTTTTTT,TRBV6-5,TRBD2,NA,TRBJ2-2
CASSLVSPKNIQYF,TGTGCCAGCAGCCTCGTCAGCCCAAAAAACATTCAGTACTTC,TRBV7-9,NA,NA,TRBJ2-4
CASSIEGQTYNEQFF,TGTGCCAGTAGTATAGAAGGACAGACTTACAATGAGCAGTTCTTC,TRBV19,NA,NA,TRBJ2-1
CASSLDRFSASTDTQYF,TGTGCCAGCAGCTTAGACCGGTTTTCGGCTAGCACAGATACGCAGTATTTT,TRBV7-9,NA,NA,TRBJ2-3
CASSLGGRAGRETQYF,TGTGCCAGCAGCTTGGGCGGGAGGGCCGGGAGGGAGACCCAGTACTTC,TRBV7-2,TRBD2,NA,TRBJ2-5
CASSAMGLATLYEQYF,TGTGCCAGCAGCGCCATGGGTCTAGCGACTCTCTACGAGCAGTACTTC,TRBV7-8,NA,NA,TRBJ2-7
CSVGQLQNTEAFF,TGCAGCGTTGGACAGCTCCAGAACACTGAAGCTTTCTTT,TRBV29-1,NA,NA,TRBJ1-1
CASIPGLAGDMNTGELFF,TGTGCCAGCATCCCGGGACTAGCGGGAGATATGAACACCGGGGAGCTGTTTTTT,TRBV21-1,NA,once,TRBJ2-2
CATSREDGRGNEQFF,TGTGCCACCAGCAGAGAGGACGGGAGAGGCAATGAGCAGTTCTTC,TRBV15,NA,NA,TRBJ2-1
CAWTVGANNEQFF,TGTGCCTGGACGGTCGGGGCTAACAATGAGCAGTTCTTC,TRBV30,NA,NA,TRBJ2-1
CASSLTNNEQFF,TGTGCCAGCAGCTTGACTAACAATGAGCAGTTCTTC,TRBV5-4,NA,few,TRBJ2-1
CSAREEGATGELFF,TGCAGTGCTAGAGAGGAAGGGGCCACCGGGGAGCTGTTTTTT,TRBV20-1,NA,NA,TRBJ2-2
CSTGQGVGKPQHF,TGCAGTACGGGACAGGGGGTCGGGAAGCCCCAGCATTTT,TRBV20-1,TRBD1,NA,TRBJ1-5
CASSQDPGLGLNNEQFF,TGTGCCAGCAGCCAAGATCCCGGACTAGGACTGAACAATGAGCAGTTCTTC,TRBV4-2,TRBD2,NA,TRBJ2-1
CASSWVGGRYNEQFF,TGTGCCAGCAGCTGGGTGGGCGGACGTTACAATGAGCAGTTCTTC,TRBV14,NA,NA,TRBJ2-1